This TCR beta chain was captured in a study of shared clonotypes between healthy human individuals. Concerning this clone itself: Its antigen is undetermined. The identical CDR3 is also encoded by other nucleotide sequences in the sample.

CDR1 SEHNR and CDR2 FQNEAQ come from the germline V gene (reference sequence). The CDR3 sequence is 11 residues long. Trimming stripped 2 bases from V and 3 bases from J, with 2 bases between. Deep was the level used in running the assay. Sequencing was performed with immunoSEQ multiplex PCR; in TCRdb, only in-frame clones are kept and a portion is missing. The sample carries hundreds of thousands of clones, approximately 96% recorded once. Points from the study as a whole: The authors sampled blood alone, and tissue repertoires likely differ. Across subsets, estimated richness was generally greater for naive than for memory populations.

Naivety among CD8 cells was defined by CD45RO negativity and positive CCR7 selection, thereby excluding terminally differentiated effector memory CD45RA+ cells. The source material was naive CD8+ T cells sorted from blood. The sequence derives from a woman in her 30s in good health. The chain is built from TRBV7-9 and TRBJ2-7; no reliable D call. CDR3 protein: CASSLSYEQYF. The DNA of the CDR3 is TGTGCCAGCAGCTTAAGCTACGAGCAGTACTTC. The full variable domain, in which reference TRBV7-9 and TRBJ2-7 provide the parts outside the CDR3, is DTGVSQNPRHKITKRGQNVTFRCDPISEHNRLYWYRQTLGQGPEFLTYFQNEAQLEKSRLLSDRFSAERPKGSFSTLEIQRTEQGDSAMYLCASSLSYEQYFGPGTRLTVT.